These T cell receptor beta chains were read from a single sample in a study of shared clonotypes between healthy human individuals. The assay was immunoSEQ multiplex PCR, and TCRdb's table has in-frame clones only and misses some. This sample yields about 680,000 clones, of which roughly 73% are seen a single time; around 2% belongs to the top ten. Source material: memory CD4+ T cells sorted from blood. These receptors were collected from a woman between 25 and 40 years old in good health. The conserved cysteine and the conserved F or W are not part of the CDR3 here. Each record gives: CDR3 protein, clone size, J gene, CDR3 length, V gene, D gene. A D gene is named only where the DNA matches it firmly. Some rows have no size entry. The others give once, few or many, or a class for an expanded clone.

CDR3aa: ASSDPYKTGVTDTQY
abundance: -
j_gene: TRBJ2-3
len: 15
v_gene: TRBV5-8
d_gene: TRBD1

CDR3aa: AWREYNEQF
abundance: -
j_gene: TRBJ2-1
len: 9
v_gene: TRBV30
d_gene: -

CDR3aa: ASSLEVGYYEQY
abundance: -
j_gene: TRBJ2-7
len: 12
v_gene: TRBV11-2
d_gene: -

CDR3aa: ASSGRHNEQF
abundance: -
j_gene: TRBJ2-1
len: 10
v_gene: TRBV2
d_gene: -

CDR3aa: ATNNPGYNEQF
abundance: -
j_gene: TRBJ2-1
len: 11
v_gene: TRBV19
d_gene: -

CDR3aa: ASSLKNLFGTSGTHNEQF
abundance: -
j_gene: TRBJ2-1
len: 18
v_gene: TRBV27
d_gene: TRBD2

CDR3aa: ATRQRQGFYEQY
abundance: -
j_gene: TRBJ2-7
len: 12
v_gene: TRBV15
d_gene: TRBD1

CDR3aa: SVVEGSDTQY
abundance: -
j_gene: TRBJ2-3
len: 10
v_gene: TRBV29-1
d_gene: -

CDR3aa: ASTEGLANTGELF
abundance: -
j_gene: TRBJ2-2
len: 13
v_gene: TRBV2
d_gene: -

CDR3aa: ASSGTPGGYEQY
abundance: -
j_gene: TRBJ2-7
len: 12
v_gene: TRBV28
d_gene: -

CDR3aa: ASSLEGSTYNEQF
abundance: -
j_gene: TRBJ2-1
len: 13
v_gene: TRBV7-2
d_gene: -

CDR3aa: ASSQGLAGRNDNEQF
abundance: -
j_gene: TRBJ2-1
len: 15
v_gene: TRBV4-1
d_gene: TRBD2

CDR3aa: ASSQGLLRDRPPEQY
abundance: -
j_gene: TRBJ2-7
len: 15
v_gene: TRBV4-2
d_gene: TRBD1

CDR3aa: ASSVFTSGNIQY
abundance: -
j_gene: TRBJ2-4
len: 12
v_gene: TRBV6-1
d_gene: TRBD2

CDR3aa: ASSPGTSGIIYEQY
abundance: many
j_gene: TRBJ2-7
len: 14
v_gene: TRBV7-6
d_gene: TRBD2

CDR3aa: AWSVYSSSYGQY
abundance: -
j_gene: TRBJ2-7
len: 12
v_gene: TRBV30
d_gene: -

CDR3aa: ASSVGQGGQY
abundance: -
j_gene: TRBJ2-7
len: 10
v_gene: TRBV2
d_gene: -

CDR3aa: ASSQRVYTDTQY
abundance: -
j_gene: TRBJ2-3
len: 12
v_gene: TRBV4-2
d_gene: -

CDR3aa: ASSPYGGTEAF
abundance: -
j_gene: TRBJ1-1
len: 11
v_gene: TRBV11-3
d_gene: -

CDR3aa: SASNRGIGTGQF
abundance: -
j_gene: TRBJ2-1
len: 12
v_gene: TRBV29-1
d_gene: -

CDR3aa: ASSQPASGRLGDTQY
abundance: -
j_gene: TRBJ2-3
len: 15
v_gene: TRBV4-1
d_gene: TRBD2

CDR3aa: ASSSPGQGAGELF
abundance: -
j_gene: TRBJ2-2
len: 13
v_gene: TRBV28
d_gene: TRBD1

CDR3aa: ASSANRDMPQH
abundance: few
j_gene: TRBJ1-5
len: 11
v_gene: TRBV10-1
d_gene: -

CDR3aa: ASTRGWDAGELF
abundance: once
j_gene: TRBJ2-2
len: 12
v_gene: TRBV5-6
d_gene: -

CDR3aa: ASSLSSRHFGGQY
abundance: -
j_gene: TRBJ2-7
len: 13
v_gene: TRBV28
d_gene: -

CDR3aa: ASSQVLGTGAETQY
abundance: few
j_gene: TRBJ2-5
len: 14
v_gene: TRBV4-1
d_gene: TRBD1

CDR3aa: ASRDGFSTQH
abundance: -
j_gene: TRBJ1-5
len: 10
v_gene: TRBV6-5
d_gene: -

CDR3aa: ASSPLFGGEQY
abundance: -
j_gene: TRBJ2-7
len: 11
v_gene: TRBV7-2
d_gene: -

CDR3aa: ASMASGSGGFEDTQY
abundance: -
j_gene: TRBJ2-3
len: 15
v_gene: TRBV28
d_gene: TRBD2

CDR3aa: ASSSGRTGSYEQY
abundance: -
j_gene: TRBJ2-7
len: 13
v_gene: TRBV6-6
d_gene: TRBD1

CDR3aa: ASSPGDRGSKNIQY
abundance: -
j_gene: TRBJ2-4
len: 14
v_gene: TRBV5-1
d_gene: -

CDR3aa: AISPGTDDFKQY
abundance: -
j_gene: TRBJ2-7
len: 12
v_gene: TRBV10-3
d_gene: -

CDR3aa: ASSPDFLSSYEQY
abundance: -
j_gene: TRBJ2-7
len: 13
v_gene: TRBV18
d_gene: -

CDR3aa: ASSGRSGNTIY
abundance: -
j_gene: TRBJ1-3
len: 11
v_gene: TRBV2
d_gene: -

CDR3aa: AISARGDNQPQH
abundance: -
j_gene: TRBJ1-5
len: 12
v_gene: TRBV10-3
d_gene: TRBD1

CDR3aa: ASSEATGLAGEQY
abundance: -
j_gene: TRBJ2-7
len: 13
v_gene: TRBV2
d_gene: TRBD2

CDR3aa: ASSSTRLVYEQY
abundance: -
j_gene: TRBJ2-7
len: 12
v_gene: TRBV27
d_gene: -

CDR3aa: ASSWRGSWQETQY
abundance: -
j_gene: TRBJ2-5
len: 13
v_gene: TRBV5-5
d_gene: -

CDR3aa: ASSDGLLNYEQY
abundance: -
j_gene: TRBJ2-7
len: 12
v_gene: TRBV6-1
d_gene: -

CDR3aa: ASSSWDRGAYNEQF
abundance: -
j_gene: TRBJ2-1
len: 14
v_gene: TRBV10-1
d_gene: TRBD2

CDR3aa: ASSSGQGMDYEQY
abundance: -
j_gene: TRBJ2-7
len: 13
v_gene: TRBV11-3
d_gene: TRBD1

CDR3aa: ASSQLGTAQETQY
abundance: -
j_gene: TRBJ2-5
len: 13
v_gene: TRBV4-1
d_gene: -

CDR3aa: ASSPGGRTGELF
abundance: -
j_gene: TRBJ2-2
len: 12
v_gene: TRBV19
d_gene: TRBD1